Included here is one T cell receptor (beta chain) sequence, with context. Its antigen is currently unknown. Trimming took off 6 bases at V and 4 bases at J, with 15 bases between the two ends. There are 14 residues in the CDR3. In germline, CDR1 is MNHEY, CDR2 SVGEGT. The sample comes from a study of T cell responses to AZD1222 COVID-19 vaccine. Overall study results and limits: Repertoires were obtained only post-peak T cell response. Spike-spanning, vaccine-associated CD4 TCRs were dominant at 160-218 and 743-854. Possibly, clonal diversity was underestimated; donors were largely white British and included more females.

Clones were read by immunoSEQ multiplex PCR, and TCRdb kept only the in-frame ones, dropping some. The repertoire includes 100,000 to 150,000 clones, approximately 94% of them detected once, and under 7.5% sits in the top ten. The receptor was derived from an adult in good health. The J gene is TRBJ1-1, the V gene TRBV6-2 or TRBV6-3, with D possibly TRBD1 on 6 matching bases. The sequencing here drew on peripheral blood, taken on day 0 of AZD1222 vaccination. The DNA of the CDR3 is TGTGCCAGCAGCCCCAACAGGGTTGGCACTGAAGCTTTCTTT. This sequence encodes CASSPNRVGTEAFF.